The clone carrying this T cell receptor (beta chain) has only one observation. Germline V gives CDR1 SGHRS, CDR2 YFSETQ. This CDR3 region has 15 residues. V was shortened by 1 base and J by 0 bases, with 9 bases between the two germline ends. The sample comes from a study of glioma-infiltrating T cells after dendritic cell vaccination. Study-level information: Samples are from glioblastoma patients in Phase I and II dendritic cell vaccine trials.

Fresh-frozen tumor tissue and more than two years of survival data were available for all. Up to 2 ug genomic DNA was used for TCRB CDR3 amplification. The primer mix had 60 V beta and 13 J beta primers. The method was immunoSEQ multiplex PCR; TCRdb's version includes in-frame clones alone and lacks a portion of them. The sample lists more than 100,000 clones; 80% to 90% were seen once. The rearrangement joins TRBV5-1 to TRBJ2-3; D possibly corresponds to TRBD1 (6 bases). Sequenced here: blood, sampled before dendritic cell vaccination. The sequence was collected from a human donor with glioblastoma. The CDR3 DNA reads TGCGCCAGCAGCTTGTGGGGGCTCAGCACAGATACGCAGTATTTT. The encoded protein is CASSLWGLSTDTQYF.